Sequencing of this T cell receptor (beta chain) was carried out in a study of OX40 agonist ivuxolimab in advanced cancers. Looking at the study overall: Ivuxolimab was a fully human IgG2 agonistic monoclonal antibody targeting the costimulatory receptor OX40 (CD134). Intravenous ivuxolimab was administered to patients every 2 weeks at six dose levels: 0.01, 0.1, 0.3, 1.5, 3 and 10 mg/kg. Of the 50 to 55 dose-escalation patients, hepatocellular carcinoma was present in about 19, melanoma in roughly 15, renal cell carcinoma in 9 and head and neck cancer in 9. In the dose-escalation cohort, roughly 80% of patients were male, and the mean age was approximately 55 years, with a range of 23 to 79. Patients were allowed to have had prior anti-PD-1, anti-PD-L1 or anti-CTLA-4 therapy, and 40% of the dose-escalation patients had been treated with checkpoint inhibitors. Partial responses were achieved by three dose-escalation patients, of whom one had hepatocellular carcinoma and two had cutaneous melanoma. The purpose of peripheral TCRbeta sequencing was to test whether ivuxolimab changed TCR sequence diversity and led to clonal T-cell expansion. The paper covers the monotherapy dose-escalation part of the phase I ivuxolimab trial, which included N ≈ 57 patients.

Comments on this clone: Its antigen has not been determined. Base qualities are not provided; no much larger clone lies one nucleotide away.

To sequence the TCRbeta CDR3 region, genomic DNA was isolated from the sorted cells. TCRbeta CDR3 regions were sequenced using the immunoSEQ Assay. TCRdb limited this immuneACCESS table to in-frame rearrangements with V and J called. A share of clones is missing; checked studies link under half to unresolved V genes, and the rest is unexplained. The table for this sample lists tens of thousands of clones; approximately 83% of them were counted only once. The ten biggest clones cover approximately 13% of the sample. Patients with autoimmune disease history or receiving systemic immunosuppression were excluded from the trial. Peripheral blood for TCR sequencing was drawn from every dose cohort at baseline, at cycle 4 day 1 and at cycle 7 day 1. The samples were taken from a phase I, first-in-human, multicenter, open-label dose-escalation trial of ivuxolimab. The trial enrolled adults with locally advanced or metastatic head and neck squamous cell, hepatocellular, melanoma or renal cell carcinoma. Before TCR sequencing, CD4+ T cells and CD8+ T cells from peripheral blood were sorted into separate populations.

V sheds 3 bases and J sheds 3 bases, leaving 18 bases between their ends. The germline V gene provides CDR1 SQVTM and CDR2 ANQGSEA. Measured from the cysteine to the phenylalanine, the CDR3 is 15 residues long. Only the CDR3 portion is preserved as DNA: 45 bases, with reading frame beginning at the first base. Here is what the overall study found, with its caveats: Which antigens the clonally expanded peripheral T cells were specific for was not determined. After ivuxolimab, more expanded clones were found on average in CD8+ T cells than in CD4+ T cells. Low levels of normalized T-cell clonal expansion were also seen in some patients who did not respond. At doses of 0.1 to 3.0 mg/kg, clonal expansion of both CD4+ and CD8+ T cells in blood was seen between baseline and week 6. Partial responders in the 0.1-3.0 mg/kg groups had among the lowest normalized peripheral clonal expansion, especially among CD8+ T cells.

The sequencing here drew on CD4+ or CD8+ T cells sorted from blood, taken in a trial of the OX40 agonist ivuxolimab. The clonotype was recovered from an adult with an advanced solid tumor such as melanoma, head and neck, liver or kidney cancer. Recombination joined TRBV29-1 with TRBJ2-7; D gene: possibly TRBD1, on 6 matching bases. The sequence in DNA is TGCAGCGTTGACGGGGCGGAAAAGGGGGACTACGAGCAGTACTTC. It codes for CSVDGAEKGDYEQYF.